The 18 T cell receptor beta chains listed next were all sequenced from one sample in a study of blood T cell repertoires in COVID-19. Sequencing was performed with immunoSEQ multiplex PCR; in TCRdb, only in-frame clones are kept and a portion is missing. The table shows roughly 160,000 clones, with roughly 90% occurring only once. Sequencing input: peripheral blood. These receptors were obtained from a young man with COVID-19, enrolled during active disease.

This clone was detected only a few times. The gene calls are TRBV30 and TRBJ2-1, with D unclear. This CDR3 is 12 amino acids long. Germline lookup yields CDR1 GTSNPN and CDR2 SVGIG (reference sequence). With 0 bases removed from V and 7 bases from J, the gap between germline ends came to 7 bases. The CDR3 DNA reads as TGTGCCTGGAGTGTACCCGGGAATGAGCAGTTCTTC. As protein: CAWSVPGNEQFF. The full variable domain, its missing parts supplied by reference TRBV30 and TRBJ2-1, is SQTIHQWPATLVQPVGSPLSLECTVEGTSNPNLYWYRQAAGRGLQLLFYSVGIGQISSEVPQNLSASRPQDRQFILSSKKLLLSDSGFYLCAWSVPGNEQFFGPGTRLTVL.

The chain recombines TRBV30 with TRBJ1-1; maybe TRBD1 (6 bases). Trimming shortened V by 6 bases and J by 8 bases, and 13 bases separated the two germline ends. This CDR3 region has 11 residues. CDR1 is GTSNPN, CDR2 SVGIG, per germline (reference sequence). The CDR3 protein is CACLRGSEAFF. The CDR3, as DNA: TGTGCCTGCCTCAGGGGATCGGAAGCTTTCTTT.

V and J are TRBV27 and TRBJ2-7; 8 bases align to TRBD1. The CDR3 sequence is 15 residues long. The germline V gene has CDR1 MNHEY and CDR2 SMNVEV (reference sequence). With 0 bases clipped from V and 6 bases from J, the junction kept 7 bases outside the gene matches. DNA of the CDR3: TGTGCCAGCAGTTTATCTCCAGGGGGCCACTTCGAGCAGTACTTC. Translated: CASSLSPGGHFEQYF.

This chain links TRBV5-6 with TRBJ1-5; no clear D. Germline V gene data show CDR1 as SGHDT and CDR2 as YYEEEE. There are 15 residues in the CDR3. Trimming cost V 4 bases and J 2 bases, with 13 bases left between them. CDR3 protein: CASSVGLAGNQPQHF. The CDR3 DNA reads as TGTGCCAGCAGCGTGGGGTTGGCAGGCAATCAGCCCCAGCATTTT.

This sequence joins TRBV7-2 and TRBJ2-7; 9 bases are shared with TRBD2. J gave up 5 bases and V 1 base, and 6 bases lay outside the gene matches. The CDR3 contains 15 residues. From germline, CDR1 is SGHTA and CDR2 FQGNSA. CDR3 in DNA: TGTGCCAGCAGCTTAGGGGCTAGCGGGACCGACGAGCAGTACTTC. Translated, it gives CASSLGASGTDEQYF.

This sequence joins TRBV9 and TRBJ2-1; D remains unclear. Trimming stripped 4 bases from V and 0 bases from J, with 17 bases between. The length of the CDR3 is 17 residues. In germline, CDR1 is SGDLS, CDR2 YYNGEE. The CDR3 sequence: CASSPSPSLSSYNEQFF. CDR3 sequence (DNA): TGTGCCAGCAGCCCCTCTCCCTCCTTGAGCTCCTACAATGAGCAGTTCTTC.

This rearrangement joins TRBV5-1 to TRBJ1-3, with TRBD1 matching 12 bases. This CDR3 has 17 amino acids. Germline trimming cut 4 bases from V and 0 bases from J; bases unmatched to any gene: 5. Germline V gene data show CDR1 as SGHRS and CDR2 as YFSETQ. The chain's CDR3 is CASSRGTGGNSGNTIYF. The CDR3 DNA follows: TGCGCCAGCAGCAGAGGGACAGGGGGCAACTCTGGAAACACCATATATTTT.

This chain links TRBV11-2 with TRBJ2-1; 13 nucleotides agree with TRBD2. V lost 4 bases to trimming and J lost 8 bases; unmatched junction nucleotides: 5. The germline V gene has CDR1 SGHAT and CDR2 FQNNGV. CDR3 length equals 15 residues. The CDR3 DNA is TGTGCCAGCAGCTGGACTAGCGGGAGTGGCTATGAGCAGTTCTTC. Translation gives CASSWTSGSGYEQFF.

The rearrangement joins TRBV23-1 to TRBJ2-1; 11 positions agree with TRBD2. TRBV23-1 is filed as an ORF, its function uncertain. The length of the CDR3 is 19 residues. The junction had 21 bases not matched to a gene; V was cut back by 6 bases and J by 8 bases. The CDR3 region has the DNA TGCGCCAGCAGCCTCGGGACTAGCGGCTCGTTAGTGACTTGCTATGAGCAGTTCTTC. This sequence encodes CASSLGTSGSLVTCYEQFF.

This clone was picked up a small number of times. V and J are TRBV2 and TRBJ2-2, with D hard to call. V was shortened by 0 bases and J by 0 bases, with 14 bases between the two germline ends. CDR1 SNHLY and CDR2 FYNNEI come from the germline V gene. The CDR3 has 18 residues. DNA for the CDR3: TGTGCCAGCAGTGAAGCGCTTCATCACATCGCGAACACCGGGGAGCTGTTTTTT. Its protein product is CASSEALHHIANTGELFF.

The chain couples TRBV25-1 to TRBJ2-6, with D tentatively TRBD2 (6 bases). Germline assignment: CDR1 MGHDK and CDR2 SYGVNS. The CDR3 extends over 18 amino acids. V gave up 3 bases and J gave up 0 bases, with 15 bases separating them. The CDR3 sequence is CASSDFGGISSGANVLTF. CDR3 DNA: TGTGCCAGCAGTGACTTCGGGGGTATCAGCTCTGGGGCCAACGTCCTGACTTTC.

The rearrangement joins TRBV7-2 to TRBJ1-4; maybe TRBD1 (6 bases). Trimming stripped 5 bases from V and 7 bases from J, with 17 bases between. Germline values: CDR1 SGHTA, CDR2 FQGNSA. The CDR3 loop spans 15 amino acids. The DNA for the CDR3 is TGTGCCAGCAGCGTACAGGGATCGCCAAGTGAAAAACTGTTTTTT. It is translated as CASSVQGSPSEKLFF. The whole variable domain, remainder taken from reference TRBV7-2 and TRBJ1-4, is GAGVSQSPSNKVTEKGKDVELRCDPISGHTALYWYRQSLGQGLEFLIYFQGNSAPDKSGLPSDRFSAERTGGSVSTLTIQRTQQEDSAVYLCASSVQGSPSEKLFFGSGTQLSVL.

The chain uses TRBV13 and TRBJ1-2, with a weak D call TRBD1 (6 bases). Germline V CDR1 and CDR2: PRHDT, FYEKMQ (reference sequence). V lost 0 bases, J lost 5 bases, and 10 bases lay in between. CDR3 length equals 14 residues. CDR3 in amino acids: CASSLGQGFYGYTF. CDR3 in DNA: TGTGCCAGCAGCTTAGGACAGGGTTTTTATGGCTACACCTTC.

In DNA, the CDR3 is TGTGCCACCAGTGGCGAAACGAGCGGCTATGGCTACACCTTC. It encodes CATSGETSGYGYTF. The chain employs TRBV24-1 and TRBJ1-2, with D unresolved. Trimming cost V 5 bases and J 4 bases, with 13 bases left between them. The CDR3 has 14 residues. Germline values: CDR1 KGHDR, CDR2 SFDVKD.

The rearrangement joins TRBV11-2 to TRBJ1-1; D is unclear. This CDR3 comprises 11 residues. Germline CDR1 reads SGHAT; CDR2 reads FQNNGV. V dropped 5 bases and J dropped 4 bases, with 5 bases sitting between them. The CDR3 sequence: CASSPFTEAFF. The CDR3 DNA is TGTGCCAGCAGCCCCTTCACTGAAGCTTTCTTT.

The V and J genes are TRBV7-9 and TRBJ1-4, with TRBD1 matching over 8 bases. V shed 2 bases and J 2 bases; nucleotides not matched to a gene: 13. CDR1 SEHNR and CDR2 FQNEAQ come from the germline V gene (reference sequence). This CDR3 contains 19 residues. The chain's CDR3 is CASSLLSGDRGVTNEKLFF. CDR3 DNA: TGTGCCAGCAGCTTACTCTCAGGAGACAGGGGCGTTACTAATGAAAAACTGTTTTTT.

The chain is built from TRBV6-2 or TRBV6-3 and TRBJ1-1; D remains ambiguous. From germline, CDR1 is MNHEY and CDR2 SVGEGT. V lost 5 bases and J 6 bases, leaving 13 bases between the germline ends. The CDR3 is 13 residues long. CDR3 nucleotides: TGTGCCAGCAGTGACAACAACAGTCCTGAAGCTTTCTTT. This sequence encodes CASSDNNSPEAFF.

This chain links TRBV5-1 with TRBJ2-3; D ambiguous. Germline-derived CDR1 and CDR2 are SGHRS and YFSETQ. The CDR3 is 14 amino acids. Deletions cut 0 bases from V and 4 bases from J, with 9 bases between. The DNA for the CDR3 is TGCGCCAGCAGCTTGGCCAGGTTCGCAGATACGCAGTATTTT. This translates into CASSLARFADTQYF.